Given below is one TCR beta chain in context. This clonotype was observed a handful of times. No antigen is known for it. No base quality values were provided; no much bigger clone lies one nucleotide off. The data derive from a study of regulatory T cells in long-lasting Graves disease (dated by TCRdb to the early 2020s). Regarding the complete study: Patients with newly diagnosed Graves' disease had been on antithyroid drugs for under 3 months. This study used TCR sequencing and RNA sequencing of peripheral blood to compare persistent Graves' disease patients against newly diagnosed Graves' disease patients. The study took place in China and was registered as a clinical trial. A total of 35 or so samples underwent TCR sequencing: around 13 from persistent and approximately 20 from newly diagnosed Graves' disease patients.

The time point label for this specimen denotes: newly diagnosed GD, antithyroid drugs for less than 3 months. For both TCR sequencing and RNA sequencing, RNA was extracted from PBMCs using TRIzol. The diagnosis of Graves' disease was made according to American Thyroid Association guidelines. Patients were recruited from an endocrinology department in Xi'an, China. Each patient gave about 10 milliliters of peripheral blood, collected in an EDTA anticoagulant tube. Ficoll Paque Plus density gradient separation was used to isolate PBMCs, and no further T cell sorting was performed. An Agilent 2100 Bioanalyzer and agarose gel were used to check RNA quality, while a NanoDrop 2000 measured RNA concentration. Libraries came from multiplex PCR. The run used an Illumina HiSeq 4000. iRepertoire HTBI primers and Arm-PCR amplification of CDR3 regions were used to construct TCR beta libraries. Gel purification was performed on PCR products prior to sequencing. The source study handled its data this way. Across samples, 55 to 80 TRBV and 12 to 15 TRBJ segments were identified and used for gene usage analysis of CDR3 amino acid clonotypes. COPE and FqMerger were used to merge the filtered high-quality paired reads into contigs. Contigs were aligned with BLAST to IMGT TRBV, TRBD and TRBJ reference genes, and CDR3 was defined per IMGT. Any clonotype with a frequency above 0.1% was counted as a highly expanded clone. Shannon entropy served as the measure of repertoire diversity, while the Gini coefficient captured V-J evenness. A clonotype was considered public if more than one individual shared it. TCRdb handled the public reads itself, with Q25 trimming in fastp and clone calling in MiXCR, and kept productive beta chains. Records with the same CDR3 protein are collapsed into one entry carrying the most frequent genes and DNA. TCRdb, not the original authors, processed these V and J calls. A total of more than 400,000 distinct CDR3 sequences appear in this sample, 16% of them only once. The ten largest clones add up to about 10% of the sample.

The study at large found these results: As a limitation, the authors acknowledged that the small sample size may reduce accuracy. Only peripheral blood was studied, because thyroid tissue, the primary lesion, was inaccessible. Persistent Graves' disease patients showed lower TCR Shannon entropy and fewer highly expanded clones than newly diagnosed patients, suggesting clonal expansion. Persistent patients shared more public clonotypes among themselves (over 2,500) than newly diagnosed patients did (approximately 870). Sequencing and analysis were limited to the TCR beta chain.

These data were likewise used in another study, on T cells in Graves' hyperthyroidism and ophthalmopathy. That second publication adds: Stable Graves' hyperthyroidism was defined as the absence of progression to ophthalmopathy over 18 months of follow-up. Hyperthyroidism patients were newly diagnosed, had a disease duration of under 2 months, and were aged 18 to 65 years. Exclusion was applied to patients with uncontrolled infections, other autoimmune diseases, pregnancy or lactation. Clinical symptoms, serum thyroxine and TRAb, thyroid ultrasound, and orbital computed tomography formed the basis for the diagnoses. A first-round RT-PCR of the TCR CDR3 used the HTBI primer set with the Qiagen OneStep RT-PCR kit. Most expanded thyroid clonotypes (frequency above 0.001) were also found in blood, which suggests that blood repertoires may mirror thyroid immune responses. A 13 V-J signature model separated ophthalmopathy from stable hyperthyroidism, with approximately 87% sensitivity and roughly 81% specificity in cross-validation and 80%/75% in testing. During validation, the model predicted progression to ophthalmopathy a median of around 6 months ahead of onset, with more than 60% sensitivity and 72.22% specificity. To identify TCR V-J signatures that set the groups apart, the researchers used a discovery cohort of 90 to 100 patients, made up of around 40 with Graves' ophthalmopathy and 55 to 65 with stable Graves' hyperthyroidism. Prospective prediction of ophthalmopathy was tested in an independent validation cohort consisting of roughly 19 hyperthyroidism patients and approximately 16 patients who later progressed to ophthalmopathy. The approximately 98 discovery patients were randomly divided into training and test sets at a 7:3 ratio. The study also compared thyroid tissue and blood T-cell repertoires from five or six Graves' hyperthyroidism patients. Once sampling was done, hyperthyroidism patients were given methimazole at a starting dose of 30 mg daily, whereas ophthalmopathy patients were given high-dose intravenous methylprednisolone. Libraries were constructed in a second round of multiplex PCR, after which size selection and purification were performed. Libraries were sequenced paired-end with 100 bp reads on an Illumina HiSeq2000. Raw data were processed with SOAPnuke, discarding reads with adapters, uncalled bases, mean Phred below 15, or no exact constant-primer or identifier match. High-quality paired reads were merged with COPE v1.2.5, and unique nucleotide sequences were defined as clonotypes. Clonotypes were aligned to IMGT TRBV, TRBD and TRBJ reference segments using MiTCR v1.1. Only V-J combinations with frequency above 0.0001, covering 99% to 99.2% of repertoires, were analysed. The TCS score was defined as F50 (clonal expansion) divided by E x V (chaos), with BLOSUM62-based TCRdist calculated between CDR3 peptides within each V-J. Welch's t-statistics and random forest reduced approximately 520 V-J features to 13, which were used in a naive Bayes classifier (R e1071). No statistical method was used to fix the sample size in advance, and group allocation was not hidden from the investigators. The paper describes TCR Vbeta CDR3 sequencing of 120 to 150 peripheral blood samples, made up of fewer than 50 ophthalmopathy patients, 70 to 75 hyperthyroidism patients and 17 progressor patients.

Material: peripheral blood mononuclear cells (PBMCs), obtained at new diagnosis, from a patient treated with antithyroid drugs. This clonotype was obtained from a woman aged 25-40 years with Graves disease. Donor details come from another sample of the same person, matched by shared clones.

CDR3 reads: CASSYQGQNTGELFF. The DNA sequence is as follows: TGTGCCAGCAGTTACCAGGGACAGAACACCGGGGAGCTGTTTTTT. The chain links TRBV6-5 with TRBJ2-2; 6 matching bases give a weak D call of TRBD1. Taken from the germline V gene, the CDR1 and CDR2 loops are MNHEY and SVGAGI. Deletion took 2 bases off V and 1 base off J, with a span of 8 bases between the germline ends. There are 15 amino acids in the CDR3, from cysteine to phenylalanine inclusive. The DNA shown is the 45-base CDR3, in frame from base 1.